This TCR beta chain is drawn from a study of blood T cell repertoires in COVID-19. Study at large: Sites across the United States, Italy and Spain contributed samples from acute and convalescent COVID-19. The analysed material was cDNA or gDNA that came from T cells, B-cell-depleted T cells, or PBMCs.

This CDR3 has 15 residues. Germline V gene lookup returns CDR1 SGHDN and CDR2 FVKESK. Trimming at V came to 4 bases and at J to 4 bases, leaving 8 bases not matched to a gene. Per the original data handling: Amplification from reference gene primers served as the basis for estimated nucleated cell counts. Here immunoSEQ multiplex PCR was the method, and the copy in TCRdb shows in-frame clones only, minus some. The V and J calls and clone size come from that table; D and trimming were worked out from the DNA. This table has some 300,000 clones, about 91% appearing once. The source of this sequence is a woman aged 30 to 39 who had recovered from COVID-19. Sequenced: peripheral blood. This chain connects TRBV14 to TRBJ2-5; 8 nucleotides agree with TRBD1. CDR3 in DNA: TGTGCCAGCAGCCCGGGTCCTGGACAGGGAGAGACCCAGTACTTC. Protein sequence: CASSPGPGQGETQYF.